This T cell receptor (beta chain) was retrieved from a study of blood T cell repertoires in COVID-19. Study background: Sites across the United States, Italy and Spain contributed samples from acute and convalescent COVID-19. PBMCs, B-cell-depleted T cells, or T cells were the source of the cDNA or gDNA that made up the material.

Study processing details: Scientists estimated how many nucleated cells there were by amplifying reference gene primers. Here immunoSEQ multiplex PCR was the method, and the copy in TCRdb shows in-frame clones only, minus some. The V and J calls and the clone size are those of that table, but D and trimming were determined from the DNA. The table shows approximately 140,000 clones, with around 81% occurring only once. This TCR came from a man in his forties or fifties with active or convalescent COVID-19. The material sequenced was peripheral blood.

As DNA, the CDR3 is TGTGCCAGCAGTTCTCCGGGACAGGGGGCTGAAGCTTTCTTT. It translates to CASSSPGQGAEAFF. This chain joins TRBV6-5 and TRBJ1-1, with 11 positions matching TRBD1. The germline V gene has CDR1 MNHEY and CDR2 SVGAGI. With V trimmed by 4 bases and J by 6 bases, 4 bases remained unmatched. The CDR3 is 14 amino acids.